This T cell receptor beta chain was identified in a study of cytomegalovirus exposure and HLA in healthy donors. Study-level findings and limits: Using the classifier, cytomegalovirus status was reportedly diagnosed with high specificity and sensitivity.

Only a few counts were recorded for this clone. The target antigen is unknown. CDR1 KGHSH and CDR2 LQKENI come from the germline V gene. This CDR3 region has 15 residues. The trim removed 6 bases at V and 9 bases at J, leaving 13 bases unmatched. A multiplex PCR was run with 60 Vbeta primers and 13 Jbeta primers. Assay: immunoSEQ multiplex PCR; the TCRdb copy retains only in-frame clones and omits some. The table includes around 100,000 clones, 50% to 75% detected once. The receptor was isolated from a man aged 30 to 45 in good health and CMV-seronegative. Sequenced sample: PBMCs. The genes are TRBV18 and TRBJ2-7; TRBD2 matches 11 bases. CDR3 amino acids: CASSPGTSGITLQYF. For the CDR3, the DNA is TGTGCCAGCTCCCCCGGGACTAGCGGTATTACGTTGCAGTACTTC. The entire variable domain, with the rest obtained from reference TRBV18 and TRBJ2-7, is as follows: NAGVMQNPRHLVRRRGQEARLRCSPMKGHSHVYWYRQLPEEGLKFMVYLQKENIIDESGMPKERFSAEFPKEGPSILRIQQVVRGDSAAYFCASSPGTSGITLQYFGPGTRLTVT.